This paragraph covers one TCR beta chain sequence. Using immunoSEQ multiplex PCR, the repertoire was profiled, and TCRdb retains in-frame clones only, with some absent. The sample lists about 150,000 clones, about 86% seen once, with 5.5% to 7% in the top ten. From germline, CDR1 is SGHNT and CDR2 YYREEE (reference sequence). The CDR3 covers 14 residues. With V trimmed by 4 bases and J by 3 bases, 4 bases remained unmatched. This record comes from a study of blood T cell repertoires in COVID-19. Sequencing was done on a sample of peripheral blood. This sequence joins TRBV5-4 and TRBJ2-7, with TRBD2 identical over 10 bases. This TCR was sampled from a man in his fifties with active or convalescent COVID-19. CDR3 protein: CASSQREGYYEQYF. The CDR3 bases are TGTGCCAGCAGCCAGCGGGAGGGCTACTACGAGCAGTACTTC.